These 17 T cell receptor beta chains were all obtained from the same sample, sequenced in a study of blood T cell repertoires in COVID-19. Clones were sequenced by immunoSEQ multiplex PCR, and TCRdb holds only the in-frame ones, with some missing. Of over 200,000 clones in the sample, approximately 90% were seen once. Sequenced: peripheral blood. Source of these receptors: a man aged 55 to 69 with COVID-19, enrolled during active disease.

V usage is TRBV7-8 and J usage is TRBJ2-5, with 11 bases lining up with TRBD1. The CDR3 has 15 residues. The germline V gene encodes CDR1 SGHVS and CDR2 FQNEAQ. J gave up 4 bases and V 0 bases, and 1 base lay outside the gene matches. Here the CDR3 DNA reads TGTGCCAGCAGCTTAGCGGGGACAGGGGGAGAGACCCAGTACTTC. Translating gives CASSLAGTGGETQYF. The full variable domain, rest sourced from reference TRBV7-8 and TRBJ2-5, is GAGVSQSPRYKVAKRGQDVALRCDPISGHVSLFWYQQALGQGPEFLTYFQNEAQLDKSGLPSDRFFAERPEGSVSTLKIQRTQQEDSAVYLCASSLAGTGGETQYFGPGTRLLVL.

The rearrangement uses TRBV18 and TRBJ2-2; the D is unclear. Germline V lookup: CDR1 KGHSH, CDR2 LQKENI. Trimming cost V 0 bases and J 8 bases, with 10 bases left between them. The CDR3 sequence is 14 residues long. Here the CDR3 DNA reads TGTGCCAGCTCACCACCTGTCGAGAGAGGGGAGCTGTTTTTT. As protein: CASSPPVERGELFF.

CDR3 residues: CASGGTSDNEQFF. The CDR3 region has the DNA TGCGCCAGCGGTGGGACTAGCGATAATGAGCAGTTCTTC. The chain is built from TRBV5-1 and TRBJ2-1, with 10 bases lining up with TRBD2. The CDR3 contains 13 residues. V trimming: 7 bases; J trimming: 7 bases; junction bases outside the gene matches: 5. From germline, CDR1 is SGHRS and CDR2 YFSETQ. The variable domain in full, with the rest retrieved from reference TRBV5-1 and TRBJ2-1, is KAGVTQTPRYLIKTRGQQVTLSCSPISGHRSVSWYQQTPGQGLQFLFEYFSETQRNKGNFPGRFSGRQFSNSRSEMNVSTLELGDSALYLCASGGTSDNEQFFGPGTRLTVL.

This chain links TRBV3-1 (or the pseudogene TRBV3-2) with TRBJ2-3, with D perhaps matching TRBD1 (5 bases). V lost 1 base, J lost 0 bases, and 11 bases lay in between. CDR1 and CDR2 (germline): LGHDT, YNNKEL (reference sequence). The CDR3 runs 16 residues. The CDR3 DNA sequence: TGTGCCAGCAGCCAAGGCAACAGGAGAAGCACAGATACGCAGTATTTT. As protein: CASSQGNRRSTDTQYF.

V gene TRBV24-1 combines with J gene TRBJ2-3, with D perhaps matching TRBD2 (6 bases). V dropped 9 bases and J dropped 2 bases, with 20 bases sitting between them. The CDR3 has 16 amino acids. In germline, CDR1 is KGHDR, CDR2 SFDVKD. The CDR3 region is CATGKGSGSTTDTQYF. The CDR3 DNA follows: TGTGCCACCGGCAAGGGGTCCGGGAGTACCACAGATACGCAGTATTTT.

V usage is TRBV11-2 and J usage is TRBJ2-5; 7 bases agree with TRBD2. V lost 3 bases and J lost 5; bases outside the gene matches: 9. The germline gives CDR1 SGHAT, CDR2 FQNNGV. The CDR3 runs 15 residues. CDR3 loop: CASSFGGGPDETQYF. The CDR3 DNA sequence: TGTGCCAGCAGCTTTGGGGGAGGGCCAGATGAGACCCAGTACTTC. The whole variable domain, remainder taken from reference TRBV11-2 and TRBJ2-5, is EAGVAQSPRYKIIEKRQSVAFWCNPISGHATLYWYQQILGQGPKLLIQFQNNGVVDDSQLPKDRFSAERLKGVDSTLKIQPAKLEDSAVYLCASSFGGGPDETQYFGPGTRLLVL.

This clone occurred a few times. V gene TRBV9 combines with J gene TRBJ1-3, with 10 bases fitting TRBD1. V shed 1 base and J 7 bases; nucleotides not matched to a gene: 2. This CDR3 is built from 14 residues. CDR1 and CDR2 (germline): SGDLS, YYNGEE. The DNA of the CDR3 is TGTGCCAGCAGCGTATCGACAGGGGGCAACACCATATATTTT. Translated: CASSVSTGGNTIYF.

The J gene is TRBJ1-5, the V gene TRBV19; 8 bases match TRBD1. The J segment lost 4 bases and the V segment lost 9 bases, leaving 8 bases of the junction unmatched. The CDR3 consists of 14 residues. CDR1 is LNHDA, CDR2 SQIVND, per germline (reference sequence). CDR3 sequence (DNA): TGTGCCAGCTCCGAGCAGGGGGCTAATCAGCCCCAGCATTTT. Amino acid sequence: CASSEQGANQPQHF.

This chain joins TRBV12-3 or TRBV12-4 and TRBJ1-6; TRBD1 aligns across 9 bases. Germline trimming cut 6 bases from V and 10 bases from J; bases unmatched to any gene: 4. The CDR3 is made up of 13 amino acids. CDR3 in DNA: TGTGCCAGCAGAGGGACAGGGATGTCACCCCTCCACTTT. Translating it yields CASRGTGMSPLHF.

The V gene is TRBV11-2, the J gene TRBJ2-1; D gene uncertain. Trimming cost V 7 bases and J 0 bases, with 16 bases left between them. Per the germline V gene, CDR1 is SGHAT and CDR2 is FQNNGV. The CDR3 consists of 16 residues. CDR3 region: CASIRGASGSYNEQFF. Here the CDR3 DNA reads TGTGCCAGCATTCGAGGAGCGTCGGGCTCCTACAATGAGCAGTTCTTC.

The chain links TRBV28 to TRBJ1-5; no clear D gene. CDR1 and CDR2 from the germline V gene are MDHEN and SYDVKM. With 6 bases removed from V and 2 bases from J, the gap between germline ends came to 11 bases. There are 14 residues in the CDR3. This chain's CDR3 is CASRENWGNQPQHF. The CDR3 DNA follows: TGTGCCAGCAGGGAGAATTGGGGCAATCAGCCCCAGCATTTT.

The chain couples TRBV20-1 to TRBJ2-1; 7 bases are a match to TRBD2. The germline V gene has CDR1 DFQATT and CDR2 SNEGSKA (reference sequence). Unmatched junction bases numbered 9, after V lost 3 bases and J lost 4 bases. This CDR3 comprises 15 residues. The CDR3 region has the DNA TGCAGTGCTAGTAAAAGCCTAGCGGCTTACAATGAGCAGTTCTTC. Translation gives CSASKSLAAYNEQFF.

The chain has TRBV28 and TRBJ2-3; 14 bases match TRBD2. The V gene's germline CDR1 is MDHEN and CDR2 SYDVKM. The CDR3 has 18 amino acids. V shed 5 bases and J 1 base; nucleotides not matched to a gene: 8. Here the CDR3 DNA reads TGTGCCAGCAGTCCCCTGACTAGCGGGAGGGCCGGCACAGATACGCAGTATTTT. Translating gives CASSPLTSGRAGTDTQYF.

The gene calls are TRBV19 and TRBJ1-6; TRBD1 might be the D (5 bases). This CDR3 is 14 amino acids long. Per the germline V gene, CDR1 is LNHDA and CDR2 is SQIVND (reference sequence). V lost 4 bases and J lost 9, with 13 bases in between. CDR3 DNA: TGTGCCAGTAGTAACCAGGGTCCCTCTTCACCCCTCCACTTT. Translation gives CASSNQGPSSPLHF. The full variable domain, in which reference TRBV19 and TRBJ1-6 provide the parts outside the CDR3, is DGGITQSPKYLFRKEGQNVTLSCEQNLNHDAMYWYRQDPGQGLRLIYYSQIVNDFQKGDIAEGYSVSREKKESFPLTVTSAQKNPTAFYLCASSNQGPSSPLHFGNGTRLTVT.

V and J are TRBV5-4 and TRBJ2-1; D unresolved. The V and J ends lost 0 bases and 7 bases respectively, with 5 bases between them. This CDR3 has 12 amino acids. CDR1 is SGHNT and CDR2 is YYREEE in the germline V gene (reference sequence). The CDR3 DNA reads as TGTGCCAGCAGCTTGGGTCGTAATGAGCAGTTCTTC. Protein: CASSLGRNEQFF.

J is TRBJ2-3 and V is TRBV5-4; 14 positions match TRBD2. Germline V gene data show CDR1 as SGHNT and CDR2 as YYREEE (reference sequence). V dropped 6 bases and J dropped 2; count of bases not matched to a gene: 11. This CDR3 spans 18 amino acids. The DNA of the CDR3 is TGTGCCAGCACCGGACTAGCGGGGGGCTCGAAGTTCACAGATACGCAGTATTTT. Translation gives CASTGLAGGSKFTDTQYF.

This clone turned up a few times. The chain combines TRBV10-3 with TRBJ2-1, with 9 nucleotides matching TRBD1. CDR1 and CDR2 from the germline V gene are ENHRY and SYGVKD. Trimming cost V 10 bases and J 3 bases; bases outside gene matches: 7. CDR3 length: 14 amino acids. In DNA form, the CDR3 reads TGTGCCACACTACAGGGGGCTGACTACAATGAGCAGTTCTTC. It codes for CATLQGADYNEQFF.